The 32 T cell receptor beta chains below come from one sample, sequenced in a study of CD8 T cells in Susac syndrome (dated by TCRdb to the late 2010s). The library relied on the immunoSEQ multiplex PCR assay. RNA was extracted with the RNeasy kit and about 0.5 to 1 ug was reverse transcribed using random hexamers. The public reads were run again by TCRdb, first through fastp at Q25 and then through MiXCR, and only productive beta chains were kept. Each CDR3 protein appears once, grouped with its most common genes and DNA. For this sample the table gives under 80,000 distinct CDR3 sequences, of which over 85% were detected only once. The ten largest account for 0.3% to 0.4% of the sample. The sequencing input was CD8+ T cells from PBMCs. The receptors shown here come from a human donor with multiple sclerosis.

The V and J genes are TRBV7-3 and TRBJ1-1; 10 nucleotides align to TRBD1. This CDR3 has 18 amino acids. V gave up 3 bases and J gave up 1 base; unmatched junction bases: 11. Looked up from germline, CDR1 is SGHTA and CDR2 is FQGTGA. CDR3 coding DNA: TGTGCCAGCAGCTTCGGTCCCGACAGGGGGCGCGGGAACACTGAAGCTTTCTTT. Amino acids: CASSFGPDRGRGNTEAFF.

The J gene is TRBJ1-2, the V gene TRBV19; tentative D call: TRBD1 (6 bases). Germline values: CDR1 LNHDA, CDR2 SQIVND (reference sequence). The CDR3 is made up of 10 amino acids. V lost 7 bases, J lost 6 bases, and 6 bases lay in between. The CDR3 bases are TGTGCCAGTAAGGGGGATGGCTACACCTTC. Translated, it gives CASKGDGYTF.

The V call is TRBV5-1, the J call TRBJ1-1; no clear D gene. This CDR3 has 15 residues. Germline loops: CDR1 SGHRS, CDR2 YFSETQ. The ends were cut back, 4 bases at V and 1 base at J, with 14 bases in the middle. The CDR3: CASSRRGNGNTEAFF. The CDR3 nucleotides are TGCGCCAGCAGCCGTCGGGGAAATGGGAACACTGAAGCTTTCTTT.

This chain uses TRBV19 with TRBJ2-7, with TRBD2 matching over 10 bases. Germline CDR1 is LNHDA and CDR2 is SQIVND (reference sequence). Germline trimming cut 6 bases from V and 2 bases from J; bases unmatched to any gene: 7. This CDR3 is 15 amino acids long. CDR3 nucleotide sequence: TGTGCCAGTAGCGGGGCTAGCGGGAGTCCCTACGAGCAGTACTTC. It is translated as CASSGASGSPYEQYF.

The CDR3: CASSHVYRGNTEAFF. The DNA of the CDR3 is TGCGCCAGCAGCCACGTGTACAGGGGGAACACTGAAGCTTTCTTT. The rearrangement uses TRBV4-1 and TRBJ1-1; 7 bases line up with TRBD1. V shed 3 bases and J 1 base; nucleotides not matched to a gene: 5. CDR3 length equals 15 residues. Germline CDR1 and CDR2: MGHRA and YSYEKL.

The chain's CDR3 is CASKLDRGRYEQYF. The DNA for the CDR3 is TGTGCCAGCAAACTAGATAGGGGAAGGTACGAGCAGTACTTC. J is TRBJ2-7 and V is TRBV27; either TRBD1 or TRBD2 may fit D (5 bases each). V lost 7 bases and J lost 4, with 17 bases in between. CDR3 size: 14 residues. Germline CDR1 reads MNHEY; CDR2 reads SMNVEV (reference sequence).

The J gene is TRBJ2-3, the V gene TRBV3-1; 8 positions agree with TRBD2. Germline CDR1 LGHDT, CDR2 YNNKEL (reference sequence). V shed 5 bases and J 4 bases; nucleotides not matched to a gene: 5. The CDR3 is made up of 14 amino acids. This CDR3 is CASSGSGNPDTQYF. The CDR3 bases are TGTGCCAGCAGCGGTAGCGGGAACCCAGATACGCAGTATTTT.

The gene calls are TRBV7-9 and TRBJ2-2; no clear D. Germline CDR1 SEHNR, CDR2 FQNEAQ (reference sequence). V was clipped by 1 base and J by 7 bases, with 4 bases between them. The CDR3 is 12 residues long. The DNA for the CDR3 is TGTGCCAGCAGCTTAGAACGCGGGGAGCTGTTTTTT. Amino acid sequence: CASSLERGELFF.

This clonotype appeared a few times. The CDR3 region has the DNA TGTGCCTGGACCTCAACATGGGGCTACACCTTC. Translated, it gives CAWTSTWGYTF. The rearrangement joins TRBV30 to TRBJ1-2; no definite D call. V was shortened by 4 bases and J by 8 bases, with 11 bases between the two germline ends. Germline V gene lookup returns CDR1 GTSNPN and CDR2 SVGIG (reference sequence). The CDR3 covers 11 residues.

This chain links TRBV6-1 with TRBJ2-5, with D tentatively TRBD1 (6 bases). CDR1 is MNHNS, CDR2 SASEGT, per germline. The CDR3 runs 15 residues. V dropped 7 bases and J dropped 2 bases, with 17 bases sitting between them. The CDR3 reads CASTRWTAVQETQYF. Here the CDR3 DNA reads TGTGCCAGCACCCGATGGACAGCCGTTCAAGAGACCCAGTACTTC.

The chain carries TRBV24-1 and TRBJ2-2; D unclear. Trimming removed 5 bases from V and 1 base from J, with 7 bases in between. The CDR3 sequence is 14 residues long. CDR1 and CDR2 from the germline V gene are KGHDR and SFDVKD. The CDR3 here is CATSGKRNTGELFF. The CDR3 nucleotides are TGTGCCACCAGTGGGAAGCGGAACACCGGGGAGCTGTTTTTT.

The chain employs TRBV6-6 and TRBJ2-7; D is possibly TRBD2 (7 bases). The CDR3 loop spans 16 amino acids. Germline assignment: CDR1 MNHNY and CDR2 SVGAGI (reference sequence). Trimming took off 4 bases at V and 2 bases at J, with 18 bases between the two ends. In DNA form, the CDR3 reads TGTGCCAGCAGTTTAGGTCGTCAGGGGACTACCTACGAGCAGTACTTC. Translating it yields CASSLGRQGTTYEQYF.

This chain joins TRBV7-2 and TRBJ2-3, with D possibly matching TRBD2 (6 bases). Deletions cut 5 bases from V and 4 bases from J, with 16 bases between. The CDR3 runs to 15 residues. Germline V gene data show CDR1 as SGHTA and CDR2 as FQGNSA. The CDR3 spells CASSPLAGWADTQYF. For the CDR3, the DNA is TGTGCCAGCAGCCCCTTGGCGGGATGGGCAGATACGCAGTATTTT. Variable domain in full (rest from reference TRBV7-2 and TRBJ2-3): GAGVSQSPSNKVTEKGKDVELRCDPISGHTALYWYRQSLGQGLEFLIYFQGNSAPDKSGLPSDRFSAERTGGSVSTLTIQRTQQEDSAVYLCASSPLAGWADTQYFGPGTRLTVL.

This clonotype has only a few counts. The chain couples TRBV20-1 to TRBJ2-7, with 13 positions matching TRBD2. This CDR3 is 13 amino acids long. Germline trimming cut 6 bases from V and 4 bases from J; bases unmatched to any gene: 3. CDR1 is DFQATT, CDR2 SNEGSKA, per germline (reference sequence). Here the CDR3 reads CSARTSGSYEQYF. DNA of the CDR3: TGCAGTGCCAGGACTAGCGGGAGTTACGAGCAGTACTTC.

The table lists this clonotype with a count of one. The chain uses TRBV15 and TRBJ1-5; tentative D call: TRBD1 (5 bases). The V end was cut by 5 bases, the J end by 6 bases, with 11 bases between. From germline, CDR1 is LNHNV and CDR2 YYDKDF (reference sequence). This CDR3 has 13 residues. The DNA for the CDR3 is TGTGCCACCAGCTCCCGCAGGGCTCAGCCCCAGCATTTT. It translates to CATSSRRAQPQHF.

V usage is TRBV29-1 and J usage is TRBJ2-7; D unclear. The germline CDR1 and CDR2 sequences are SQVTM and ANQGSEA. The length of the CDR3 is 13 residues. The germline V and J ends were trimmed by 6 bases and 2 bases, with 14 bases remaining between them. As DNA, the CDR3 is TGCAGCGTAACGGACGACGGACCCTACGAGCAGTACTTC. Translation gives CSVTDDGPYEQYF.

Only a few counts were recorded for this clonotype. The chain joins TRBV5-4 to TRBJ2-7; a possible D gene is TRBD1 (5 bases). This CDR3 contains 11 residues. The germline V and J ends were trimmed by 4 bases and 5 bases, with 7 bases remaining between them. The germline V gene encodes CDR1 SGHNT and CDR2 YYREEE (reference sequence). The CDR3 bases are TGTGCCAGCAGCCAGGGTGACGAGCAGTACTTC. This codes for CASSQGDEQYF.

The V call is TRBV5-4, the J call TRBJ2-1, with 12 bases that match TRBD2. J gave up 8 bases and V 2 bases, and 5 bases lay outside the gene matches. This CDR3 spans 15 amino acids. Germline CDR1 and CDR2: SGHNT and YYREEE (reference sequence). CDR3 sequence (DNA): TGTGCCAGCAGCTTCTGGCTAGCGGGAGGGTATGAGCAGTTCTTC. Translating gives CASSFWLAGGYEQFF.

This chain joins TRBV27 and TRBJ2-7; 11 bases map to TRBD2. CDR1 and CDR2 from the germline V gene are MNHEY and SMNVEV (reference sequence). V lost 5 bases and J lost 3; bases outside the gene matches: 6. This CDR3 spans 15 amino acids. CDR3 DNA: TGTGCCAGCAGTCTAACTAGCGGGAGAAGCTACGAGCAGTACTTC. It encodes CASSLTSGRSYEQYF.

The V call is TRBV6-5, the J call TRBJ2-7; D is uncertain. V dropped 2 bases and J dropped 4 bases, with 12 bases sitting between them. The germline V gene encodes CDR1 MNHEY and CDR2 SVGAGI. The CDR3 is 14 amino acids. In nucleotides, the CDR3 is TGTGCCAGCAGTTACGACCAAGTCGAGTACGAGCAGTACTTC. As protein: CASSYDQVEYEQYF.

J is TRBJ2-7 and V is TRBV5-1; D ambiguous. Germline V gene lookup returns CDR1 SGHRS and CDR2 YFSETQ. This CDR3 is built from 13 residues. Trimming removed 0 bases from V and 2 bases from J, with 6 bases in between. The CDR3 region is CASSLDPPYEQYF. The CDR3 region has the DNA TGCGCCAGCAGCTTGGATCCTCCCTACGAGCAGTACTTC.

The CDR3 DNA is TGTGCCAGCAGCTTTTCAGGAGAGGGCTACGAGCAGTACTTC. This gives the protein CASSFSGEGYEQYF. The chain recombines TRBV11-2 with TRBJ2-7; D is possibly TRBD2 (5 bases). Germline V gene data show CDR1 as SGHAT and CDR2 as FQNNGV. V lost 3 bases and J lost 3, with 12 bases in between. CDR3 length: 14 amino acids.

V and J are TRBV12-3 or TRBV12-4 and TRBJ2-7; 9 bases agree with TRBD2. V was pared by 3 bases and J by 3 bases, with 3 bases of the junction left unmatched. The CDR3 sequence is 14 residues long. CDR3: CASSFSGRNYEQYF. The CDR3 DNA sequence: TGTGCCAGCAGTTTTAGCGGGAGAAACTACGAGCAGTACTTC.

The chain has TRBV6-1 and TRBJ2-7; 7 positions match TRBD2. Germline V lookup: CDR1 MNHNS, CDR2 SASEGT. With 8 bases clipped from V and 1 base from J, the junction kept 8 bases outside the gene matches. The CDR3 is 14 amino acids. CDR3 region: CASCWAGESYEQYF. The CDR3 DNA is TGTGCCAGCTGTTGGGCGGGAGAGTCCTACGAGCAGTACTTC.

This chain connects TRBV5-4 to TRBJ2-3; D is undetermined. The CDR3 sequence is 13 residues long. CDR1 and CDR2 from the germline V gene are SGHNT and YYREEE (reference sequence). The V and J ends lost 5 bases and 5 bases respectively, with 12 bases between them. The CDR3 nucleotides read TGTGCCAGCAGTTATTTAGGTCTAGATACGCAGTATTTT. Protein sequence: CASSYLGLDTQYF.

This sequence joins TRBV6-2 or TRBV6-3 and TRBJ2-7; perhaps TRBD1 as D (6 bases). Germline V gene sequence: CDR1 MNHEY, CDR2 SVGEGT. CDR3 length: 17 residues. V was pared by 0 bases and J by 4 bases, with 19 bases between. The CDR3 loop reads CASSYSGQRRGEYEQYF. The CDR3 region has the DNA TGTGCCAGCAGTTACTCCGGACAGCGCAGAGGAGAATACGAGCAGTACTTC.

This chain connects TRBV30 to TRBJ1-2, with 8 bases aligning to TRBD1. Germline V gives CDR1 GTSNPN, CDR2 SVGIG (reference sequence). This CDR3 is built from 13 residues. V lost 4 bases and J lost 6; bases outside the gene matches: 7. CDR3 nucleotides: TGTGCCTGGACCGAGACAGGGGCTGATGGCTACACCTTC. Amino acid sequence: CAWTETGADGYTF.

This chain joins TRBV29-1 and TRBJ2-3, with 7 bases matching TRBD1. The CDR3 is made up of 13 amino acids. Germline CDR1 SQVTM, CDR2 ANQGSEA. J was trimmed by 5 bases and V by 4 bases; bases with no gene match: 6. This CDR3 reads CSVADRSGDTQYF. DNA for the CDR3: TGCAGCGTTGCGGACAGGTCTGGAGATACGCAGTATTTT.

The chain employs TRBV5-1 and TRBJ1-2; 9 bases align to TRBD1. Germline V gene sequence: CDR1 SGHRS, CDR2 YFSETQ. The CDR3 is 13 residues long. V trimming: 4 bases; J trimming: 8 bases; junction bases outside the gene matches: 6. CDR3 residues: CASSETGGRGYTF. The CDR3 coding sequence is TGCGCCAGCAGCGAGACAGGGGGAAGAGGCTACACCTTC.

The V and J genes are TRBV7-9 and TRBJ1-3; 10 nucleotides agree with TRBD1. CDR3 length: 17 residues. Germline V lookup: CDR1 SEHNR, CDR2 FQNEAQ (reference sequence). V gave up 5 bases and J gave up 7 bases; unmatched junction bases: 14. CDR3: CASSQTGGGSVENTIYF. The CDR3 nucleotides read TGTGCCAGCAGCCAGACAGGGGGCGGGTCGGTGGAGAACACCATATATTTT.

J is TRBJ2-3 and V is TRBV7-6, with 7 bases matching TRBD1. The CDR3 extends over 15 amino acids. CDR1 is SGHVS, CDR2 FNYEAQ, per germline. Trimming took 6 bases from V and 6 from J; bases not matched to a gene: 12. CDR3 DNA: TGTGCCAGCAGGCTTACGACAGGGCTCTCGGATACGCAGTATTTT. Translated, it gives CASRLTTGLSDTQYF.

The rearrangement links TRBV13 to TRBJ2-3; possibly TRBD1 for D (6 bases). The V end lost 5 bases, the J end lost 7 bases, and 7 bases lay between the germline ends. Germline values: CDR1 PRHDT, CDR2 FYEKMQ (reference sequence). CDR3 size: 11 residues. CDR3: CASSDRNTQYF. Here the CDR3 DNA reads TGTGCCAGCAGCGACAGGAATACGCAGTATTTT.